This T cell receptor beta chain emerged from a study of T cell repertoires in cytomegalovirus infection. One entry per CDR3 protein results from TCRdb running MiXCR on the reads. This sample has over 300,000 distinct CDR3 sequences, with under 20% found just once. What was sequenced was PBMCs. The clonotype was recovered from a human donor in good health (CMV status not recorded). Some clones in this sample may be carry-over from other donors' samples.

CDR3 sequence: CASSLALPGNTIYF. The CDR3 nucleotides read TGTGCCAGCAGTTTAGCTCTGCCAGGAAACACCATATATTTT. The rearrangement links TRBV12-3 or TRBV12-4 to TRBJ1-3; D gene unclear. Trimming took 0 bases from V and 4 from J, leaving 7 bases between them. The CDR3 consists of 14 residues.